Listed below are T cell receptor beta chains from one sample, sequenced in a study of blood T cell repertoires in COVID-19. Here immunoSEQ multiplex PCR was the method, and the copy in TCRdb shows in-frame clones only, minus some. The sample has approximately 200,000 clones, 84% seen once. The sample consisted of peripheral blood. The receptors stem from an elderly woman with COVID-19, enrolled during active disease. The CDR3 runs from the conserved cysteine through the conserved F or W. Fields, in order: V gene, J gene, D gene, clone size, CDR3 DNA, CDR3 protein. D genes are given only for firm matches. Size is omitted from some rows. Given values are once, few, many or a class for expanded clones.

v_gene: TRBV27
j_gene: TRBJ1-1
d_gene: TRBD1
abundance: -
CDR3nt: TGTGCCAGCAGTTTAGAGACAGGGCGGACTGAAGCTTTCTTT
CDR3aa: CASSLETGRTEAFF

v_gene: TRBV19
j_gene: TRBJ2-7
d_gene: TRBD1
abundance: once
CDR3nt: TGTGCCAGTAGTCTGACAGGGGCCATCTACGAGCAGTACTTC
CDR3aa: CASSLTGAIYEQYF

v_gene: TRBV5-1
j_gene: TRBJ1-2
d_gene: TRBD1
abundance: -
CDR3nt: TGCGCCAGCAGCTCAGGACAGGGGGCGAGTGGCTACACCTTC
CDR3aa: CASSSGQGASGYTF

v_gene: TRBV21-1
j_gene: TRBJ2-2
d_gene: -
abundance: -
CDR3nt: TGTGCCAGCAGCAAAAGGACTAGCCCCAGTGGGGAGCTGTTTTTT
CDR3aa: CASSKRTSPSGELFF

v_gene: TRBV11-2
j_gene: TRBJ1-1
d_gene: TRBD1
abundance: -
CDR3nt: TGTGCCAGCAGCTTAGGGCAGGGGGTTAACACTGAAGCTTTCTTT
CDR3aa: CASSLGQGVNTEAFF

v_gene: TRBV24-1
j_gene: TRBJ1-5
d_gene: -
abundance: -
CDR3nt: TGTGCCACCCAGAGCAAGGGGGGGACAAATCAGCCCCAGCATTTT
CDR3aa: CATQSKGGTNQPQHF

v_gene: TRBV6-2/TRBV6-3
j_gene: TRBJ2-7
d_gene: TRBD2
abundance: -
CDR3nt: TGTGCCAGCAGACCTTCGGGAGGCGAGCAGTACTTC
CDR3aa: CASRPSGGEQYF

v_gene: TRBV10-3
j_gene: TRBJ2-5
d_gene: -
abundance: -
CDR3nt: TGTGCCATCGCAAAAAACAAAGAGACCCAGTACTTC
CDR3aa: CAIAKNKETQYF

v_gene: TRBV2
j_gene: TRBJ2-4
d_gene: -
abundance: -
CDR3nt: TGTGCCAGCACTGGACAGACCGAAAACATTCAGTACTTC
CDR3aa: CASTGQTENIQYF

v_gene: TRBV5-1
j_gene: TRBJ1-4
d_gene: TRBD1
abundance: -
CDR3nt: TGCGCCAGCAGCCCTGGACAGGGAGGGGAAAAACTGTTTTTT
CDR3aa: CASSPGQGGEKLFF

v_gene: TRBV20-1
j_gene: TRBJ1-2
d_gene: -
abundance: -
CDR3nt: TGCAGTGCTAGTCAGGGAAAGTCGTCGGGCTACACCTTC
CDR3aa: CSASQGKSSGYTF

v_gene: TRBV10-3
j_gene: TRBJ1-1
d_gene: TRBD1
abundance: -
CDR3nt: TGTGCCATCAGCAAAATAACCGGGGACAGTCATGCTTTCTTT
CDR3aa: CAISKITGDSHAFF

v_gene: TRBV4-2
j_gene: TRBJ1-2
d_gene: -
abundance: -
CDR3nt: TGTGCCAGCAGCCAAGATCAGGGTCTGGGTGGCTACACCTTC
CDR3aa: CASSQDQGLGGYTF

v_gene: TRBV28
j_gene: TRBJ1-6
d_gene: -
abundance: -
CDR3nt: TGTGCCAGCAGGTCCGGGGGAGGGAATTCACCCCTCCACTTT
CDR3aa: CASRSGGGNSPLHF

v_gene: TRBV28
j_gene: TRBJ2-1
d_gene: TRBD2
abundance: -
CDR3nt: TGTGCCAGCAGTGGGCGGGGGGCACACAATGAGCAGTTCTTC
CDR3aa: CASSGRGAHNEQFF

v_gene: TRBV30
j_gene: TRBJ1-6
d_gene: TRBD1
abundance: once
CDR3nt: TGTGCCTGGAGTACACCGGGACAGGGGGCGCGGAATTCACCCCTCCACTTT
CDR3aa: CAWSTPGQGARNSPLHF

v_gene: TRBV30
j_gene: TRBJ2-1
d_gene: TRBD1
abundance: -
CDR3nt: TGTGCCTGGAGATCCCTAGGGACAGGTGGTACCTACAATGAGCAGTTCTTC
CDR3aa: CAWRSLGTGGTYNEQFF

v_gene: TRBV20-1
j_gene: TRBJ2-1
d_gene: TRBD2
abundance: -
CDR3nt: TGCAGTGCTAGTGGGACTACCCAGAATGAGCAGTTCTTC
CDR3aa: CSASGTTQNEQFF

v_gene: TRBV10-1
j_gene: TRBJ1-4
d_gene: TRBD1
abundance: -
CDR3nt: TGCGCCAGCACCTTACTCCGGGACAGGGGGACTGCTAATGAAAAACTGTTTTTT
CDR3aa: CASTLLRDRGTANEKLFF

v_gene: TRBV19
j_gene: TRBJ1-5
d_gene: -
abundance: -
CDR3nt: TGTGCCACATCAAGATTCCCGGGGAGGAGTCAGCCCCAGCATTTT
CDR3aa: CATSRFPGRSQPQHF

v_gene: TRBV5-1
j_gene: TRBJ1-2
d_gene: -
abundance: -
CDR3nt: TGCGCCAGCAGCCGGGAGGCGGGCTATGGCTACACCTTC
CDR3aa: CASSREAGYGYTF

v_gene: TRBV4-2
j_gene: TRBJ2-1
d_gene: TRBD2
abundance: -
CDR3nt: TGTGCCAGCAGCCAAGGGACTAGCAATATCTACAATGAGCAGTTCTTC
CDR3aa: CASSQGTSNIYNEQFF

v_gene: TRBV7-2
j_gene: TRBJ1-2
d_gene: -
abundance: -
CDR3nt: TGTGCCAGCAGCACAAGGCAGGGGAACTATGGCTACACCTTC
CDR3aa: CASSTRQGNYGYTF

v_gene: TRBV3-1/TRBV3-2
j_gene: TRBJ2-3
d_gene: -
abundance: -
CDR3nt: TGTGCCAGCAGGACCCCCCAGCGGGTCGCCTCTTGGTTT
CDR3aa: CASRTPQRVASWF

v_gene: TRBV6-5
j_gene: TRBJ2-7
d_gene: TRBD2
abundance: few
CDR3nt: TGTGCCAGCTATGAGCGGGGGGGCCCAGCCTACGAGCAGTACTTC
CDR3aa: CASYERGGPAYEQYF

v_gene: TRBV5-6
j_gene: TRBJ2-3
d_gene: TRBD2
abundance: once
CDR3nt: TGTGCCAGCAGCCGCCCCGCTAGCGGTAGCACAGATACGCAGTATTTT
CDR3aa: CASSRPASGSTDTQYF

v_gene: TRBV7-2
j_gene: TRBJ2-3
d_gene: -
abundance: -
CDR3nt: TGTGCCAGCAGCTCCCCAGGCATGGATACGCAGTATTTT
CDR3aa: CASSSPGMDTQYF

v_gene: TRBV3-1/TRBV3-2
j_gene: TRBJ2-1
d_gene: TRBD1
abundance: -
CDR3nt: TGTGCCAGCAGCCAAGCAGGGGGCCGCTTAGAGCAGTTCTTC
CDR3aa: CASSQAGGRLEQFF

v_gene: TRBV2
j_gene: TRBJ2-2
d_gene: TRBD1
abundance: -
CDR3nt: TGTGCCAGCAGTGTCACAGGGGGAGCGAACACCGGGGAGCTGTTTTTT
CDR3aa: CASSVTGGANTGELFF

v_gene: TRBV19
j_gene: TRBJ2-2
d_gene: TRBD2
abundance: once
CDR3nt: TGTGCCAGTAGCTTAGCGGGGACGAGAGACACCGGGGAGCTGTTTTTT
CDR3aa: CASSLAGTRDTGELFF

v_gene: TRBV7-2
j_gene: TRBJ2-7
d_gene: TRBD2
abundance: -
CDR3nt: TGTGCCAGCAGCTCTGGGGGACTATCCTACGAGCAGTACTTC
CDR3aa: CASSSGGLSYEQYF

v_gene: TRBV3-1/TRBV3-2
j_gene: TRBJ1-2
d_gene: -
abundance: -
CDR3nt: TGTGCCAGCAGCCAAGATCCAGGGTCTGGCTACACCTTC
CDR3aa: CASSQDPGSGYTF

v_gene: TRBV30
j_gene: TRBJ1-4
d_gene: -
abundance: -
CDR3nt: TGTGCCTGGAGTGACAGGGCCAGGGGTAATGAAAAACTGTTTTTT
CDR3aa: CAWSDRARGNEKLFF

v_gene: TRBV27
j_gene: TRBJ2-7
d_gene: -
abundance: -
CDR3nt: TGTGCCAGCAGTTTACAGTCTGGCGGGGTAACCTACGAGCAGTACTTC
CDR3aa: CASSLQSGGVTYEQYF

v_gene: TRBV27
j_gene: TRBJ2-2
d_gene: TRBD2
abundance: -
CDR3nt: TGTGCCAGCAGTTTAAGGGAGGGAGGGCTGTTTTTT
CDR3aa: CASSLREGGLFF

v_gene: TRBV5-1
j_gene: TRBJ2-3
d_gene: TRBD2
abundance: -
CDR3nt: TGCGCCAGCAGCGGACTAGCGGGGGGCAGCACAGATACGCAGTATTTT
CDR3aa: CASSGLAGGSTDTQYF

v_gene: TRBV28
j_gene: TRBJ2-7
d_gene: -
abundance: -
CDR3nt: TGTGCCAGCAGTCCATCCCAGGGACAAACATTCCTCCCCGAGCAGTACTTC
CDR3aa: CASSPSQGQTFLPEQYF

v_gene: TRBV7-2
j_gene: TRBJ1-5
d_gene: TRBD1
abundance: -
CDR3nt: TGTGCCAGCAGCCAAAAGCCGGGACAGGGGGCGAGGCAGCCCCAGCATTTT
CDR3aa: CASSQKPGQGARQPQHF

v_gene: TRBV5-1
j_gene: TRBJ2-5
d_gene: TRBD1
abundance: -
CDR3nt: TGCGCCAGCAGCCCGACAGGGGGTGGAGAGACCCAGTACTTC
CDR3aa: CASSPTGGGETQYF

v_gene: TRBV9
j_gene: TRBJ1-5
d_gene: -
abundance: -
CDR3nt: TGTGCCAGCAGCGTGGGGCAGGGCGGACAGCCCCAGCATTTT
CDR3aa: CASSVGQGGQPQHF

v_gene: TRBV3-1/TRBV3-2
j_gene: TRBJ1-1
d_gene: -
abundance: -
CDR3nt: TGTGCCAGCAGCCCCCCCTATAGGCGGGGGGGCGAAGCTTTCTTT
CDR3aa: CASSPPYRRGGEAFF

v_gene: TRBV7-9
j_gene: TRBJ1-4
d_gene: TRBD1
abundance: -
CDR3nt: TGTGCCAGCAGCAAGGACAGGGGAAGCGAAAAACTGTTTTTT
CDR3aa: CASSKDRGSEKLFF

v_gene: TRBV24-1
j_gene: TRBJ2-3
d_gene: TRBD2
abundance: -
CDR3nt: TGTGCCACCAGTGATCTTCCTAGCGGGGGGGCCGGGGGCACAGATACGCAGTATTTT
CDR3aa: CATSDLPSGGAGGTDTQYF

v_gene: TRBV20-1
j_gene: TRBJ2-7
d_gene: TRBD2
abundance: few
CDR3nt: TGCAGTGCCCCTCGGGGGGGCGAGCAGTACTTC
CDR3aa: CSAPRGGEQYF

v_gene: TRBV28
j_gene: TRBJ1-5
d_gene: TRBD1
abundance: few
CDR3nt: TGTGCCAGCCTATCGACAGGGGGCGGGAGAAGCAATCAGCCCCAGCATTTT
CDR3aa: CASLSTGGGRSNQPQHF